The clone carrying this T cell receptor beta chain was counted only a few times. Just one base apart from a much larger clone, this may be a read error. Breast cancer patients provided tissue from their axillary draining lymph nodes. Using its own MiXCR run on the multiplex PCR reads, TCRdb lists one record per CDR3 protein. The sample holds about 230,000 distinct CDR3 sequences, about 30% seen once. The germline V gene encodes CDR1 MNHEY and CDR2 SVGAGI. This CDR3 region has 14 residues. These data belong to a study of breast tumors, draining lymph nodes, adjacent tissues. The chain joins TRBV6-5 to TRBJ2-7, with D perhaps TRBD2 (7 bases). The sequenced sample consisted of axillary lymph node tissue. This clonotype originated in a female donor with breast cancer. Some clones in this sample may be carry-over from other donors' samples. CDR3 amino acids: CTSINEWGGREQYF. Here the CDR3 DNA reads TGTACCAGCATTAACGAGTGGGGGGGCAGGGAGCAGTACTTC.